Listed below are T cell receptor beta chains from one sample, sequenced in a study of blood T cell repertoires in COVID-19. Clones were read by immunoSEQ multiplex PCR, and TCRdb kept only the in-frame ones, dropping some. The table has over 150,000 clones, 87% seen once; the top ten hold around 2.1%. Sequencing was performed on PBMCs or T cells enriched from blood (not recorded which). The receptors shown here come from a woman aged 25-40 years who had recovered from COVID-19. Each CDR3 is given with its conserved first and last residue. Fields, in order: CDR3 DNA, CDR3 protein, J gene, clone size, V gene, D gene. The D gene is left open where the match is weak. A clone size is listed for some rows: how often the clone was seen (once, few, many), or a class if it is expanded.

TGTGCCAGCAAGAACATCGCAAGCAATCAGCCCCAGCATTTT	CASKNIASNQPQHF	TRBJ1-5	NA	TRBV6-5	NA
TGCGCCAGCAGGCAATTCCGGGACAGAATAACTGGAAACACCATATATTTT	CASRQFRDRITGNTIYF	TRBJ1-3	NA	TRBV10-1	TRBD1
TGCGCCAGCAGCCTCAAGGAGGGGACCAACTATGGCTACACCTTC	CASSLKEGTNYGYTF	TRBJ1-2	NA	TRBV4-3	NA
TGTGCCAGCAGCTTGGACAGGGCGCGCACTGAAGCTTTCTTT	CASSLDRARTEAFF	TRBJ1-1	NA	TRBV11-2	TRBD1
TGTGCCAGCAGCTCCAGAAATTCACCCCTCCACTTT	CASSSRNSPLHF	TRBJ1-6	NA	TRBV7-2	NA
TGCGCCAGCAGCTTGGCCGGCGGGGGTGCCGGGGAGCTGTTTTTT	CASSLAGGGAGELFF	TRBJ2-2	NA	TRBV5-1	TRBD2
TGTGCCAGCAGCTCTAAGGGGGCGCTGAACACTGAAGCTTTCTTT	CASSSKGALNTEAFF	TRBJ1-1	NA	TRBV7-2	TRBD1
TGTGCCAGCAGCCTCACCGGGACGAACACCGGGGAGCTGTTTTTT	CASSLTGTNTGELFF	TRBJ2-2	few	TRBV6-5	NA
TGTGCCAGCAGCAGGGACAGTTTCTGGCTGTTTTTT	CASSRDSFWLFF	TRBJ2-2	once	TRBV11-3	TRBD1
TGTGCCAGCAGTTACCGGGGACTAGCCAGCGGCAATGAGCAGTTCTTC	CASSYRGLASGNEQFF	TRBJ2-1	medium-sized	TRBV6-5	TRBD2
TGTGCCAGCAGCTTAAGGTTGGCGGGGAATGAGCAGTTCTTC	CASSLRLAGNEQFF	TRBJ2-1	NA	TRBV7-9	NA
TGTGCCTGGAGTGACGAAGGGACAGTTTATGGCTACACCTTC	CAWSDEGTVYGYTF	TRBJ1-2	once	TRBV30	TRBD1
TGTGCCTGGAGTGGGGGGGGAACAGCCCTATGGGGTTACGAGCAGTACTTC	CAWSGGGTALWGYEQYF	TRBJ2-7	few	TRBV30	TRBD2
TGTGCCAGCAGCTGGCAGGGCACAGATACGCAGTATTTT	CASSWQGTDTQYF	TRBJ2-3	NA	TRBV13	NA
TGTGCCAGCAGTTACTCGGGCAGGGTACACTCACCCCTCCACTTT	CASSYSGRVHSPLHF	TRBJ1-6	NA	TRBV6-2/TRBV6-3	NA
TGTGCCAGCAGTGCCGGGTCACCCCTCCACTTT	CASSAGSPLHF	TRBJ1-6	NA	TRBV2	NA
TGCGCCAGCAGCTCTCAGGGACTAGCGGGAGCTGGCGAGCAGTACTTC	CASSSQGLAGAGEQYF	TRBJ2-7	NA	TRBV5-1	TRBD2
TGTGCCAGCAGCCGAGGGTTGTCGGGCTACGAGCAGTACTTC	CASSRGLSGYEQYF	TRBJ2-7	NA	TRBV11-3	NA
TGTGCCAGCAGCGTAGAAGGGACTAGCGGGGGGCGCACAGATACGCAGTATTTT	CASSVEGTSGGRTDTQYF	TRBJ2-3	NA	TRBV9	TRBD2
TGTGCCTGGAGTCTGGGCATATCCTACAATGAGCAGTTCTTC	CAWSLGISYNEQFF	TRBJ2-1	NA	TRBV30	NA
TGTGCCAGCAGTTACTGGACTAGCGGGAGGACCCGCCCGCAGTATTTT	CASSYWTSGRTRPQYF	TRBJ2-3	NA	TRBV6-5	TRBD2
TGTGCCAGCAGCTTAGTCGGAGAAACCTATTACACTGAAGCTTTCTTT	CASSLVGETYYTEAFF	TRBJ1-1	few	TRBV7-8	NA
TGTGCCAGTAGTGTTACTAGCGGGAGGGCGGGAGAGCAGTTCTTC	CASSVTSGRAGEQFF	TRBJ2-1	NA	TRBV19	TRBD2
TGTGCCAGCAGTTTTTACCGGGACAGGGACAACGAGCAGTACTTC	CASSFYRDRDNEQYF	TRBJ2-7	NA	TRBV7-2	TRBD1
TGTGCCAGCAGCTTGGGTGACAGGGTGAGCTCCTACGAGCAGTACTTC	CASSLGDRVSSYEQYF	TRBJ2-7	once	TRBV5-4	TRBD1
TGTGCCAGCAGTTTATCCGCACAGGGGGTCGGGGAGCTGTTTTTT	CASSLSAQGVGELFF	TRBJ2-2	NA	TRBV27	TRBD1
TGCGCCAGCAGCTTGGATCTTAGCGGGGGGATCACAGATACGCAGTATTTT	CASSLDLSGGITDTQYF	TRBJ2-3	NA	TRBV5-1	TRBD2
TGTGCCAGCAGTTTCCCGGGACTTCTCACTGAAGCTTTCTTT	CASSFPGLLTEAFF	TRBJ1-1	NA	TRBV27	NA
TGTGCCAGCTCCCCACCCTTTCCCTCGGAGACCCAGTACTTC	CASSPPFPSETQYF	TRBJ2-5	NA	TRBV18	NA
TGTGCCAGCAGTCACCGTCTTGGTACTAGCGGGAGCCCGTTTAGGGAGCAGTTCTTC	CASSHRLGTSGSPFREQFF	TRBJ2-1	NA	TRBV7-9	TRBD2
TGTGCCACCCGAGCAGGTGGGGCGGGAACAGTAAGCACAGATACGCAGTATTTT	CATRAGGAGTVSTDTQYF	TRBJ2-3	NA	TRBV27	NA
TGTGCCAGCAGTTATATAGGCAATCAGCCCCAGCATTTT	CASSYIGNQPQHF	TRBJ1-5	NA	TRBV6-2/TRBV6-3	NA
TGTGCCAGTAGTGGTCATCCTCTAGAGAGTAGCACAGATACGCAGTATTTT	CASSGHPLESSTDTQYF	TRBJ2-3	NA	TRBV19	NA
TGTGCCAGCAGCTTATCTCTAGCGGGAGGGCGGATAGGGGAGCAGTACTTC	CASSLSLAGGRIGEQYF	TRBJ2-7	NA	TRBV7-8	TRBD2
TGTGCCAGCAGTTTAGGGGGCAGCAGGGGGCGACGGCACTATGGCTACACCTTC	CASSLGGSRGRRHYGYTF	TRBJ1-2	NA	TRBV28	TRBD1
TGTGCCAGCAGTAATAGGGGCTCTGGAAACACCATATATTTT	CASSNRGSGNTIYF	TRBJ1-3	NA	TRBV28	NA
TGCAGTGCTAGTCCCAGTCAGGGGAATTATCAGCCCCAGCATTTT	CSASPSQGNYQPQHF	TRBJ1-5	NA	TRBV20-1	NA
TGCGCCAGCAGCTTAGGACAGGGAAGGATGGAGGATAACACTGAAGCTTTCTTT	CASSLGQGRMEDNTEAFF	TRBJ1-1	NA	TRBV5-1	TRBD1